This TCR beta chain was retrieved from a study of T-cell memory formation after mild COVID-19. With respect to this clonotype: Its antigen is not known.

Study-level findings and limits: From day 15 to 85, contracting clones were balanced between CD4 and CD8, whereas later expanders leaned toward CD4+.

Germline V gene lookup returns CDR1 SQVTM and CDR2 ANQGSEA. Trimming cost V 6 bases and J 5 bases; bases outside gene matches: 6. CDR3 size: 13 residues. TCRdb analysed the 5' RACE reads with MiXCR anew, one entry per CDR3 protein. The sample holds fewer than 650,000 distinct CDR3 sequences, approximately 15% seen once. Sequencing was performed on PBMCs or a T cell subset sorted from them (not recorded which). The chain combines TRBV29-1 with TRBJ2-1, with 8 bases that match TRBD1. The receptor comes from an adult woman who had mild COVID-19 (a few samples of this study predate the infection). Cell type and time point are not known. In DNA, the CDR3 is TGCAGCGTGGGGACAGGAGCGCACAATGAGCAGTTCTTC. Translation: CSVGTGAHNEQFF.